A selection of T cell receptor beta chains follows, all from one sample in a study of CD8 T cells in acute hepatitis C reinfection. TCRdb's table, derived via immunoSEQ multiplex PCR, lists solely in-frame clones and lacks some. The sample lists some 40,000 clones; more than 75% were seen once. Specimen: naive CD8+ T cells from PBMCs. These TCRs come from a man aged 25 to 40 with chronic hepatitis C. The CDR3 runs from the conserved cysteine through the conserved F or W. The D gene is left open where the match is weak. Some rows have no size entry. The others give once, few or many, or a class for an expanded clone.

D gene: TRBD1
clone size: NA
J gene: TRBJ2-2
V gene: TRBV7-9
CDR3 DNA: TGTGCCAGCAGTGTTACAGGGGTCCCCGGGGAGCTGTTTTTT
CDR3 protein: CASSVTGVPGELFF

D gene: TRBD2
clone size: NA
J gene: TRBJ2-7
V gene: TRBV6-1
CDR3 DNA: TGTGCCAGCAGTGAAGGACTAGCGGGGACCTACGAGCAGTACTTC
CDR3 protein: CASSEGLAGTYEQYF

D gene: NA
clone size: NA
J gene: TRBJ2-7
V gene: TRBV7-8
CDR3 DNA: TGTGCCAGCAGCTTAGAGGCGGCGAGCTCCTACGAGCAGTACTTC
CDR3 protein: CASSLEAASSYEQYF

D gene: NA
clone size: NA
J gene: TRBJ2-7
V gene: TRBV5-1
CDR3 DNA: TGCGCCAGCAGCTTGAACGTGGGGGGCGGCTCCTACGAGCAGTACTTC
CDR3 protein: CASSLNVGGGSYEQYF

D gene: TRBD2
clone size: NA
J gene: TRBJ2-3
V gene: TRBV10-1
CDR3 DNA: TGCGCCAGCAGCAATAGCGGGAGAACGGTATATACGCAGTATTTT
CDR3 protein: CASSNSGRTVYTQYF

D gene: NA
clone size: NA
J gene: TRBJ2-1
V gene: TRBV7-6
CDR3 DNA: TGTGCCAGCAGCTTAAGCCGGACCTACAATGAGCAGTTCTTC
CDR3 protein: CASSLSRTYNEQFF

D gene: NA
clone size: NA
J gene: TRBJ2-3
V gene: TRBV28
CDR3 DNA: TGTGCCAGCAGTTTTAGGGTAGTAGATACGCAGTATTTT
CDR3 protein: CASSFRVVDTQYF

D gene: NA
clone size: NA
J gene: TRBJ1-2
V gene: TRBV7-9
CDR3 DNA: TGTGCCAGCAGTCTAGGGAAGGCAGCCTATGGCTACACCTTC
CDR3 protein: CASSLGKAAYGYTF

D gene: NA
clone size: once
J gene: TRBJ1-2
V gene: TRBV27
CDR3 DNA: TGTGCCAGCAGTTTATCACGGGTCAGGGCTAACTATGGCTACACCTTC
CDR3 protein: CASSLSRVRANYGYTF

D gene: TRBD1
clone size: NA
J gene: TRBJ1-2
V gene: TRBV4-1
CDR3 DNA: TGCGCCAGCAGCCAGGAACCTGGACAGGGCAACTATGGCTACACCTTC
CDR3 protein: CASSQEPGQGNYGYTF

D gene: NA
clone size: NA
J gene: TRBJ1-1
V gene: TRBV5-4
CDR3 DNA: TGTGCCAGCAGCTTGGAGGGTTCGGGGAAGGCTGAAGCTTTCTTT
CDR3 protein: CASSLEGSGKAEAFF

D gene: TRBD2
clone size: NA
J gene: TRBJ2-1
V gene: TRBV27
CDR3 DNA: TGTGCCAGCAGTTTAGCGGGAGGGCTCTACAATGAGCAGTTCTTC
CDR3 protein: CASSLAGGLYNEQFF

D gene: NA
clone size: NA
J gene: TRBJ2-3
V gene: TRBV19
CDR3 DNA: TGTGCCACCAAGGCACCCAACACAGATACGCAGTATTTT
CDR3 protein: CATKAPNTDTQYF

D gene: TRBD2
clone size: once
J gene: TRBJ2-7
V gene: TRBV9
CDR3 DNA: TGTGCCAGCAGCGTAGCGGGGGGGATTTCCTACGAGCAGTACTTC
CDR3 protein: CASSVAGGISYEQYF

D gene: NA
clone size: NA
J gene: TRBJ1-6
V gene: TRBV7-2
CDR3 DNA: TGTGCCAGCAGCCCCAGAAGCTCCTATAATTCACCCCTCCACTTT
CDR3 protein: CASSPRSSYNSPLHF

D gene: NA
clone size: NA
J gene: TRBJ1-1
V gene: TRBV29-1
CDR3 DNA: TGCAGCGTTGGCGAGAACACTGAAGCTTTCTTT
CDR3 protein: CSVGENTEAFF

D gene: NA
clone size: NA
J gene: TRBJ2-7
V gene: TRBV11-2
CDR3 DNA: TGTGCCAGCAGCCACAGGGCCGAGCAGTACTTC
CDR3 protein: CASSHRAEQYF

D gene: TRBD2
clone size: NA
J gene: TRBJ2-7
V gene: TRBV4-2
CDR3 DNA: TGTGCCAGCAGCCGGGGACTAGCGGAGGGGTGGGGCTACGAGCAGTACTTC
CDR3 protein: CASSRGLAEGWGYEQYF

D gene: NA
clone size: few
J gene: TRBJ1-2
V gene: TRBV9
CDR3 DNA: TGTGCCAGCAGCGCCCAGGGTGTAAGCCGTTATGGCTACACCTTC
CDR3 protein: CASSAQGVSRYGYTF

D gene: TRBD2
clone size: NA
J gene: TRBJ2-1
V gene: TRBV27
CDR3 DNA: TGTGCCAGCAGTTACGGACTAGCGGGAGGTCCGACCTACAATGAGCAGTTCTTC
CDR3 protein: CASSYGLAGGPTYNEQFF

D gene: NA
clone size: NA
J gene: TRBJ2-1
V gene: TRBV27
CDR3 DNA: TGTGCCAGCAGTATCGCGGACCCTTACAATGAGCAGTTCTTC
CDR3 protein: CASSIADPYNEQFF

D gene: NA
clone size: once
J gene: TRBJ2-7
V gene: TRBV11-2
CDR3 DNA: TGTGCCAGCAGCTTAGTTACAGGCACCGTATCCTACGAGCAGTACTTC
CDR3 protein: CASSLVTGTVSYEQYF

D gene: NA
clone size: NA
J gene: TRBJ2-7
V gene: TRBV7-6
CDR3 DNA: TGTGCCAGCAGTCCGGGGGACGGAGTTTACGAGCAGTACTTC
CDR3 protein: CASSPGDGVYEQYF

D gene: TRBD2
clone size: NA
J gene: TRBJ2-1
V gene: TRBV7-9
CDR3 DNA: TGTGCCAGCTTGGGCGGGAGCTCCTACAATGAGCAGTTCTTC
CDR3 protein: CASLGGSSYNEQFF

D gene: NA
clone size: NA
J gene: TRBJ1-6
V gene: TRBV5-4
CDR3 DNA: TGTGCCAGCAGCTTGAGTCAGGGAGGTGATTCACCCCTCCACTTT
CDR3 protein: CASSLSQGGDSPLHF